This T cell receptor (beta chain) was identified during a study of blood T cell repertoires in COVID-19. The CDR3 totals 12 residues. The V gene lost 3 bases and the J gene lost 7 bases, with 10 bases spanning the gap. Germline CDR1 and CDR2: SGDLS and YYNGEE. Assay used: immunoSEQ multiplex PCR; TCRdb lists only in-frame clones, some missing. In the table there are 120,000 or so clones, over 70% of which are singletons. The sample was peripheral blood. The clonotype was recovered from an elderly man with active or convalescent COVID-19. The gene calls are TRBV9 and TRBJ1-2, with a possible D match to TRBD1 (5 bases). This CDR3 is CASSAGGSGYTF. CDR3 in DNA: TGTGCCAGCAGCGCGGGGGGGTCTGGCTACACCTTC. The full variable domain, its missing parts supplied by reference TRBV9 and TRBJ1-2, is DSGVTQTPKHLITATGQRVTLRCSPRSGDLSVYWYQQSLDQGLQFLIQYYNGEERAKGNILERFSAQQFPDLHSELNLSSLELGDSALYFCASSAGGSGYTFGSGTRLTVV.